This T cell receptor (beta chain) was sequenced for a study of T cell changes during pregnancy in multiple sclerosis. Germline trimming cut 5 bases from V and 2 bases from J; bases unmatched to any gene: 7. Germline CDR1 SGHTA, CDR2 FQGNSA. This CDR3 is built from 15 residues. The assay was immunoSEQ multiplex PCR, and TCRdb's table has in-frame clones only and misses some. The repertoire holds approximately 59,000 clones, with roughly 89% as singletons. J is TRBJ2-7 and V is TRBV7-2; 9 nucleotides line up with TRBD1. The sample was peripheral blood, taken in the third trimester of pregnancy. The TCR sequence derives from a female donor in good health, enrolled as a control in a pregnancy study. This chain's CDR3 is CASSRGQGRPYEQYF. In DNA, the CDR3 is TGTGCCAGCAGCCGTGGACAGGGGCGGCCCTACGAGCAGTACTTC.